A single sample gave rise to the 31 T cell receptor beta chains below, sequenced in a study of blood T cell repertoires in COVID-19. The method was immunoSEQ multiplex PCR; TCRdb's version includes in-frame clones alone and lacks a portion of them. There are about 91,000 clones in the sample; 87% occur only once, and 4% to 5.5% lies in the top ten. The sample taken for sequencing was peripheral blood. The receptors come from a man aged 70-80 years with acute or convalescent COVID-19.

The V and J genes are TRBV6-1 and TRBJ2-7, with D hard to call. Germline assignment: CDR1 MNHNS and CDR2 SASEGT. The CDR3 extends over 14 amino acids. The germline V and J ends were trimmed by 3 bases and 1 base, with 10 bases remaining between them. In nucleotides, the CDR3 is TGTGCCAGCAGTGATCAGGCCTTATCCTACGAGCAGTACGTC. Amino acid sequence: CASSDQALSYEQYV.

The chain is built from TRBV10-3 and TRBJ1-1; possibly TRBD1 for D (6 bases). This CDR3 comprises 15 residues. V lost 0 bases, J lost 4 bases, and 12 bases lay in between. Germline V gene sequence: CDR1 ENHRY, CDR2 SYGVKD. CDR3 region: CAISESWGRVTEAFF. CDR3 DNA sequence: TGTGCCATCAGTGAGTCGTGGGGGCGGGTCACTGAAGCTTTCTTT.

The J gene is TRBJ2-7, the V gene TRBV5-5, with TRBD1 matching over 11 bases. Germline loops: CDR1 SGHKS, CDR2 YYEKEE (reference sequence). The CDR3 contains 15 residues. Trimming removed 0 bases from V and 3 bases from J; junction bases left unmatched: 2. The CDR3 region has the DNA TGTGCCAGCAGCTTGGTTGGGACAGGGGGCTACGAGCAGTACTTC. It yields the protein CASSLVGTGGYEQYF.

This chain joins TRBV19 and TRBJ1-5; D remains unclear. Trimming shortened V by 7 bases and J by 3 bases, and 16 bases separated the two germline ends. The CDR3 loop spans 15 amino acids. CDR1 is LNHDA, CDR2 SQIVND, per germline (reference sequence). The DNA of the CDR3 is TGTGCCAGTAATGGAGGTCAGGCAATCAATCAGCCCCAGCATTTT. Translation gives CASNGGQAINQPQHF.

The genes are TRBV6-6 and TRBJ1-3; no definite D call. In germline, CDR1 is MNHNY, CDR2 SVGAGI (reference sequence). Trimming pared 7 bases from V and 0 bases from J, leaving 19 bases between. The length of the CDR3 is 17 residues. The CDR3 DNA reads TGTGCCAGCACTCGCCGGGGAGCAACACACTCTGGAAACACCATATATTTT. Its translation is CASTRRGATHSGNTIYF.

The chain links TRBV7-9 to TRBJ2-7; D perhaps matches TRBD1 (6 bases). Trimming took 8 bases from V and 6 from J, leaving 23 bases between them. The CDR3 covers 15 residues. In germline, CDR1 is SEHNR, CDR2 FQNEAQ (reference sequence). Written as DNA, the CDR3 is TGTGCCAGCGAGCTTAATAGGCAGGGGCGCGCCGAGCAGTACTTC. This sequence encodes CASELNRQGRAEQYF.

The J gene is TRBJ2-1, the V gene TRBV20-1; D possibly corresponds to TRBD1 (6 bases). This CDR3 contains 14 residues. Germline-derived CDR1 and CDR2 are DFQATT and SNEGSKA (reference sequence). With 3 bases removed from V and 8 bases from J, the gap between germline ends came to 17 bases. The CDR3: CSASKGEGLHEQFF. In DNA form, the CDR3 reads TGCAGTGCTAGTAAGGGGGAAGGGCTGCATGAGCAGTTCTTC.

The rearrangement uses TRBV5-6 and TRBJ1-5; 9 nucleotides agree with TRBD1. This CDR3 is built from 19 residues. Germline loops: CDR1 SGHDT, CDR2 YYEEEE. The V segment lost 2 bases and the J segment 0 bases; nucleotides outside the gene matches: 12. The CDR3 sequence: CASSFWPGQGRYSNQPQHF. CDR3 DNA sequence: TGTGCCAGCAGCTTTTGGCCGGGACAGGGCCGTTATAGCAATCAGCCCCAGCATTTT.

The chain is built from TRBV6-5 and TRBJ1-5, with TRBD1 matching 7 bases. Germline assignment: CDR1 MNHEY and CDR2 SVGAGI. The CDR3 is 15 amino acids. V gave up 5 bases and J gave up 6 bases; unmatched junction bases: 10. As DNA, the CDR3 is TGTGCCAGCAGTACCAGACAGGGTTTAGGTCAGCCCCAGCATTTT. Amino acids: CASSTRQGLGQPQHF.

The chain uses TRBV24-1 and TRBJ2-2; D not certain. CDR3 length equals 14 residues. Germline lookup yields CDR1 KGHDR and CDR2 SFDVKD. V shed 5 bases and J shed 4 bases, with 10 bases lying between them. The CDR3 spells CATSGPVGTGELFF. The CDR3 DNA follows: TGTGCCACCAGTGGGCCCGTTGGCACCGGGGAGCTGTTTTTT.

V and J are TRBV6-5 and TRBJ2-7, with a tentative D call TRBD1 (5 bases). V dropped 6 bases and J dropped 5 bases, with 17 bases sitting between them. CDR1 and CDR2 (germline): MNHEY, SVGAGI. The length of the CDR3 is 14 residues. The CDR3 region has the DNA TGTGCCAGCAGGCCCTTACAGGCTAAGCACGAGCAGTACTTC. Protein: CASRPLQAKHEQYF.

V and J are TRBV28 and TRBJ2-3; 8 bases fit TRBD1. Germline V gives CDR1 MDHEN, CDR2 SYDVKM. J was trimmed by 6 bases and V by 4 bases; bases with no gene match: 12. The CDR3 is made up of 16 amino acids. The CDR3 region has the DNA TGTGCCAGCAGTTCTGTCATCTCCCAGGGGGCGGATACGCAGTATTTT. The encoded protein is CASSSVISQGADTQYF.

The V and J genes are TRBV4-1 and TRBJ2-3, with 9 bases aligning to TRBD2. Germline V CDR1 and CDR2: MGHRA, YSYEKL. The CDR3 sequence is 15 residues long. Trimming took 4 bases from V and 3 from J; bases not matched to a gene: 5. The CDR3 DNA reads TGCGCCAGCAGCCTCCAGCGGGGGGAAACAGATACGCAGTATTTT. Its protein is CASSLQRGETDTQYF.

The gene calls are TRBV5-1 and TRBJ1-2; 8 bases are shared with TRBD1. V lost 4 bases, J lost 5 bases, and 13 bases stayed unmatched. The CDR3 has 16 amino acids. Germline-derived CDR1 and CDR2 are SGHRS and YFSETQ. The CDR3 DNA sequence: TGCGCCAGCAGCCTAGGACAGGGAAGTGGAGGGTATGGCTACACCTTC. As protein: CASSLGQGSGGYGYTF.

The V and J genes are TRBV6-5 and TRBJ1-4, with D unclear. V was shortened by 2 bases and J by 7 bases, with 11 bases between the two germline ends. The CDR3 is 14 residues long. Germline V lookup: CDR1 MNHEY, CDR2 SVGAGI. The CDR3 loop is CASSYVNTGEKLFF. CDR3 in DNA: TGTGCCAGCAGTTACGTTAACACGGGTGAAAAACTGTTTTTT.

This clone turned up a few times. V is TRBV12-3 or TRBV12-4 and J is TRBJ1-3, with a possible D match to TRBD1 (5 bases). Trimming pared 9 bases from V and 4 bases from J, leaving 13 bases between. The CDR3 is 13 residues long. The CDR3 sequence is CASEAGRGNTIYF. The CDR3 DNA reads as TGTGCCAGTGAGGCGGGGCGGGGAAACACCATATATTTT.

This clone was detected only once. The gene calls are TRBV11-2 and TRBJ1-1, with D possibly being TRBD1 (5 bases). This CDR3 has 15 amino acids. Trimming left V 5 bases short and J 0 bases short, with 13 bases between. Germline CDR1 reads SGHAT; CDR2 reads FQNNGV. CDR3 loop: CASSPRQPMNTEAFF. In DNA, the CDR3 is TGTGCCAGCAGCCCTAGACAGCCCATGAACACTGAAGCTTTCTTT. Drawing the rest from reference TRBV11-2 and TRBJ1-1, the complete variable domain is EAGVAQSPRYKIIEKRQSVAFWCNPISGHATLYWYQQILGQGPKLLIQFQNNGVVDDSQLPKDRFSAERLKGVDSTLKIQPAKLEDSAVYLCASSPRQPMNTEAFFGQGTRLTVV.

This chain joins TRBV6-5 and TRBJ2-3; weak D call: TRBD2 (6 bases). V lost 4 bases and J 6 bases, leaving 14 bases between the germline ends. This CDR3 is built from 14 residues. Germline V gene data show CDR1 as MNHEY and CDR2 as SVGAGI. CDR3 nucleotides: TGTGCCAGCAGTTTGGACTTCCGGGGGGATACGCAGTATTTT. Translating it yields CASSLDFRGDTQYF.

This chain links TRBV11-2 with TRBJ2-5; TRBD1 aligns across 7 bases. Trimming removed 0 bases from V and 4 bases from J; junction bases left unmatched: 8. Germline-derived CDR1 and CDR2 are SGHAT and FQNNGV. This CDR3 is built from 16 residues. CDR3 residues: CASSLERGQLLETQYF. In nucleotides, the CDR3 is TGTGCCAGCAGCTTAGAGAGGGGGCAGCTTCTAGAGACCCAGTACTTC.

The V and J genes are TRBV3-1 (or the pseudogene TRBV3-2) and TRBJ2-7; D possibly corresponds to TRBD2 (6 bases). CDR1 and CDR2 (germline): LGHDT, YNNKEL (reference sequence). The CDR3 covers 18 residues. Trimming pared 0 bases from V and 0 bases from J, leaving 18 bases between. The chain's CDR3 is CASSQDEWRRVGSYEQYF. For the CDR3, the DNA is TGTGCCAGCAGCCAAGATGAGTGGCGGAGGGTTGGCTCCTACGAGCAGTACTTC.

V usage is TRBV5-1 and J usage is TRBJ2-7, with D possibly matching TRBD1 (6 bases). The CDR3 has 14 residues. With 6 bases removed from V and 2 bases from J, the gap between germline ends came to 15 bases. Germline V lookup: CDR1 SGHRS, CDR2 YFSETQ. The chain's CDR3 is CASTWAGQTYEQYF. The CDR3 DNA reads as TGCGCCAGCACTTGGGCAGGACAGACCTACGAGCAGTACTTC.

The chain uses TRBV5-8 and TRBJ1-5, with a possible D match to TRBD1 (5 bases). Germline loops: CDR1 SGHTS, CDR2 YDEGEE. The CDR3 extends over 12 amino acids. Trimming stripped 6 bases from V and 4 bases from J, with 8 bases between. The CDR3 here is CASTQGNQPQHF. Written as DNA, the CDR3 is TGTGCCAGCACCCAGGGAAATCAGCCCCAGCATTTT.

The chain couples TRBV2 to TRBJ1-6; D call uncertain. The CDR3 runs to 15 residues. CDR1 is SNHLY, CDR2 FYNNEI, per germline. V was cut by 10 bases and J by 10 bases, with 23 bases left in between. The CDR3 nucleotides read TGTGCCACCGAAACGAGGTTTTCGGTAAACTCACCCCTCCACTTT. It codes for CATETRFSVNSPLHF.

The V gene is TRBV23-1, the J gene TRBJ1-2, with D tentatively TRBD1 (5 bases). TRBV23-1 is an open reading frame whose function is uncertain. Trimming stripped 4 bases from V and 2 bases from J, with 11 bases between. The CDR3 totals 14 residues. The DNA for the CDR3 is TGCGCCAGCAGTCGGCGGGGCCGCAACTATGGCTACACCTTC. Encoded protein: CASSRRGRNYGYTF.

V usage is TRBV21-1 and J usage is TRBJ1-6. TRBV21-1 is recorded as a pseudogene. The length of the CDR3 is 19 residues. CDR3 DNA sequence: TGTGCCAGCACCTCGCGAAAAAAAAGGAGAGGCTCCTATAATTCACCCCTCCACTTT. Its protein is CASTSRKKRRGSYNSPLHF.

This clone was recorded only once. The chain has TRBV4-1 and TRBJ1-2, with D perhaps matching TRBD1 (6 bases). The CDR3 is 14 residues long. CDR1 is MGHRA, CDR2 YSYEKL, per germline. The ends were cut back, 3 bases at V and 4 bases at J, with 12 bases in the middle. DNA of the CDR3: TGCGCCAGCAGCCAGGTTGGACAGCCCTATGGCTACACCTTC. Protein product: CASSQVGQPYGYTF.

This clone was observed a single time. This chain connects TRBV3-1 (or the pseudogene TRBV3-2) to TRBJ1-2; 7 bases are a match to TRBD1. J was trimmed by 8 bases and V by 1 base; bases with no gene match: 1. The CDR3 has 12 amino acids. The V gene's germline CDR1 is LGHDT and CDR2 YNNKEL (reference sequence). DNA for the CDR3: TGTGCCAGCAGCCAAGGAGGGGGCGGCTACACCTTC. It translates to CASSQGGGGYTF.

The chain is built from TRBV3-1 (or the pseudogene TRBV3-2) and TRBJ2-2; 10 bases map to TRBD2. This CDR3 spans 16 amino acids. V lost 1 base to trimming and J lost 6 bases; unmatched junction nucleotides: 5. Germline lookup yields CDR1 LGHDT and CDR2 YNNKEL (reference sequence). The CDR3 region has the DNA TGTGCCAGCAGCCAAGGGAGCGGGGGGGCCCCCGGGGAGCTGTTTTTT. Encoded protein: CASSQGSGGAPGELFF.

V gene TRBV11-2 combines with J gene TRBJ1-6, with D possibly matching TRBD1 (5 bases). V was cut by 2 bases and J by 1 base, with 6 bases left in between. Germline V CDR1 and CDR2: SGHAT, FQNNGV. There are 15 residues in the CDR3. The CDR3 spells CASSLRGSYNSPLHF. CDR3 sequence (DNA): TGTGCCAGCAGCTTACGGGGGTCCTATAATTCACCCCTCCACTTT. Looking up the rest from reference TRBV11-2 and TRBJ1-6 gives the full variable domain: EAGVAQSPRYKIIEKRQSVAFWCNPISGHATLYWYQQILGQGPKLLIQFQNNGVVDDSQLPKDRFSAERLKGVDSTLKIQPAKLEDSAVYLCASSLRGSYNSPLHFGNGTRLTVT.

The chain recombines TRBV10-1 with TRBJ1-2, with 7 bases matching TRBD1. Germline-derived CDR1 and CDR2 are WNHNN and SYGVQD (reference sequence). The CDR3 is made up of 13 amino acids. V lost 5 bases and J lost 8; bases outside the gene matches: 8. CDR3 amino acids: CASSTDRVGGYTF. DNA of the CDR3: TGCGCCAGCAGTACTGACAGGGTGGGAGGCTACACCTTC.

The rearrangement links TRBV7-8 to TRBJ1-3; TRBD1 aligns across 9 bases. CDR3 size: 15 residues. The germline CDR1 and CDR2 sequences are SGHVS and FQNEAQ. The V and J ends lost 1 base and 4 bases, in that order; junction bases with no gene match: 2. This CDR3 is CASSLVQGAGNTIYF. The CDR3 DNA reads as TGTGCCAGCAGCTTAGTACAGGGGGCCGGAAACACCATATATTTT.